The T cell receptor (beta chain) under discussion was sequenced for a study of T cells in localized non-small cell lung cancer. Findings of the study overall: There were a median roughly 60 of the top 100 tumor clones appearing in adjacent lung. Peak T cell clonality was found in uninvolved adjacent lung, exceeding tumor.

This table comes from immunoSEQ multiplex PCR, and its TCRdb copy is limited to in-frame clones, with some not included. The sample lists 90,000 to 95,000 clones, more than 75% occurring once. The CDR3 contains 16 residues. Germline V gene data show CDR1 as SGHRS and CDR2 as YFSETQ. The V end was cut by 0 bases, the J end by 7 bases, with 14 bases between. Points on this clone: Its antigen is not identified.

The chain employs TRBV5-1 and TRBJ1-6; possible D gene TRBD1, 5 bases. The source material was PBMCs, sampled before any cancer treatment. This TCR was recovered from a woman aged 35-75 years with stage II squamous cell lung carcinoma. The CDR3, as DNA: TGCGCCAGCAGCTTGGAGGGGACTCGAGACAATTCACCCCTCCACTTT. Protein product: CASSLEGTRDNSPLHF.